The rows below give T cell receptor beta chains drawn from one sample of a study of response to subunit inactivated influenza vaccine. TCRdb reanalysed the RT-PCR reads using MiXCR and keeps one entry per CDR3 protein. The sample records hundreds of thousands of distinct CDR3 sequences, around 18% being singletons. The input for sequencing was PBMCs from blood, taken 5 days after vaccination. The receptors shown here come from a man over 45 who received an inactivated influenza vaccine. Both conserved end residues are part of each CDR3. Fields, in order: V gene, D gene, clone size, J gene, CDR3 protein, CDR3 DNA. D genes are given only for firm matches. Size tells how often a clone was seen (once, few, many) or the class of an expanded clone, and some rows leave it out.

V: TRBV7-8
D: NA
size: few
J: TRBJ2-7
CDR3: CASRDYGYEQYF
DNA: TGTGCCAGCAGGGACTACGGCTACGAGCAGTACTTC

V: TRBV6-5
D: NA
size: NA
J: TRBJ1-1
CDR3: CASSYFGERTEAFF
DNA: TGTGCCAGCAGTTACTTCGGGGAAAGGACTGAAGCTTTCTTT

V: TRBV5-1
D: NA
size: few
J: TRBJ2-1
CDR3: CASSLDGGGYYNEQFF
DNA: TGCGCCAGCAGCTTGGATGGGGGGGGCTATTACAATGAGCAGTTCTTC

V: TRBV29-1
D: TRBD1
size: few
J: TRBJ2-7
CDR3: CSVMDRDYEQYF
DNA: TGCAGCGTTATGGACAGGGATTACGAGCAGTACTTC

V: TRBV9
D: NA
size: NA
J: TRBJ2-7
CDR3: CASSGTPSPRGEQYF
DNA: TGTGCCAGCAGCGGAACCCCTAGCCCACGAGGGGAGCAGTACTTC

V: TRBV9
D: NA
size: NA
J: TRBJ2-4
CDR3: CASSEGGTALGTKNIQYF
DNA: TGTGCCAGCAGCGAGGGGGGAACAGCTTTGGGAACCAAAAACATTCAGTACTTC

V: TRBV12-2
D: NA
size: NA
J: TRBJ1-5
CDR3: CASRGPTGAPTYF
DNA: TGTGCAAGTCGCGGACCGACAGGGGCCCCGACTTATTTT

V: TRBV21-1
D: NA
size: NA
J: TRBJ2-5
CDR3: CASSKYRPTSGEETQYF
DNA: TGTGCCAGCAGCAAATACAGGCCGACTAGCGGGGAAGAGACCCAGTACTTC

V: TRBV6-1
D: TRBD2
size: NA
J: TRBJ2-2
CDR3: CASTWALAGGPTGELFF
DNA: TGTGCCAGCACCTGGGCGTTGGCGGGAGGGCCTACCGGGGAGCTGTTTTTT

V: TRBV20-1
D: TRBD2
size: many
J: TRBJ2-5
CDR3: CSARDLGGGTETQYF
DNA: TGCAGTGCTAGAGATCTCGGGGGGGGGACAGAGACCCAGTACTTC

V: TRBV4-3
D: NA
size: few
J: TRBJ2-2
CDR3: CASSQGVSGTNTGELFF
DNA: TGCGCCAGCAGCCAAGGTGTCTCTGGAACGAACACCGGGGAGCTGTTTTTT

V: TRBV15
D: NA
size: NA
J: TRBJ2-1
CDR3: CATSMGPPSSYNEQFF
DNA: TGTGCCACCAGCATGGGTCCTCCGAGCTCCTACAATGAGCAGTTCTTC

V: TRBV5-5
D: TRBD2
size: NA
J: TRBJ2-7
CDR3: CASSDGLGGRNEQYF
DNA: TGTGCCAGCAGCGATGGGTTGGGGGGGAGAAACGAGCAGTACTTC

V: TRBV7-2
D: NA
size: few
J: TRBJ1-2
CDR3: CASSSSGGTGYGYTF
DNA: TGTGCCAGCAGCTCTTCGGGGGGGACCGGCTATGGCTACACCTTC

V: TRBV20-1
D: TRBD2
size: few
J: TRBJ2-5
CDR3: CSASGLAWETQYF
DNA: TGCAGTGCTTCCGGACTAGCTTGGGAGACCCAGTACTTC

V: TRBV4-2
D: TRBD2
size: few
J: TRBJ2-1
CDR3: CASSQEFLAVYNEQFF
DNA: TGTGCCAGCAGCCAAGAATTCCTAGCGGTATACAATGAGCAGTTCTTC

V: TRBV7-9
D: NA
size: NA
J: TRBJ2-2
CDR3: CASRFQRTGELFF
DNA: TGTGCCAGCAGGTTCCAAAGGACCGGGGAGCTGTTTTTT

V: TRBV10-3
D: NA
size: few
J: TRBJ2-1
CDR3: CAISESIGTHNEQFF
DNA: TGTGCCATCAGTGAGTCGATCGGGACCCACAATGAGCAGTTCTTC

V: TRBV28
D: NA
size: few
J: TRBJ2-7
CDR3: CASSFPRESLDEQYF
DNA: TGTGCCAGCAGTTTTCCCCGGGAGAGTTTGGACGAGCAGTACTTC

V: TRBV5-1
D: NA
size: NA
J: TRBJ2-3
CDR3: CASSLGRYTDMQYF
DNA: TGCGCCAGCAGCTTGGGAAGGTACACAGATATGCAGTATTTT

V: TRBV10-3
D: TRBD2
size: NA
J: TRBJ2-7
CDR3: CATRLAGVREQYF
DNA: TGTGCCACCAGACTAGCGGGAGTACGCGAGCAGTACTTC

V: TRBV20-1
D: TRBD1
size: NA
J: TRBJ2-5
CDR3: CSATPTGGLETHYF
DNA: TGCAGTGCAACCCCTACAGGGGGCTTGGAGACCCACTACTTC

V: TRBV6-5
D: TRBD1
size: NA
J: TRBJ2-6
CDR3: CASSSRSGGSGANVLTF
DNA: TGTGCCAGCAGTTCCAGATCAGGGGGCTCTGGGGCCAACGTCCTGACTTTC

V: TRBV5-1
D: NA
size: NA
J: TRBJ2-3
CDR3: CASSKHPVDTQYF
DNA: TGCGCCAGCAGCAAACACCCAGTGGATACGCAGTATTTT

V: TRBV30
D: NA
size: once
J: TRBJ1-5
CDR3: CAWSVRGGYNQPQHF
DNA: TGTGCCTGGAGTGTACGGGGGGGTTACAATCAGCCCCAGCATTTT

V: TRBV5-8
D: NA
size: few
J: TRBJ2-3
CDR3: CASSLGRARDTQYF
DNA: TGTGCCAGCAGCTTGGGTCGAGCCAGAGATACGCAGTATTTT

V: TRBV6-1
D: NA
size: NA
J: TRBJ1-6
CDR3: CASSPAGADNSPLHF
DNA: TGTGCCAGCAGTCCGGCGGGGGCGGATAATTCACCCCTCCACTTT

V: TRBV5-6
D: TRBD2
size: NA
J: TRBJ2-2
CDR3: CASSYGLASNTGELFF
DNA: TGTGCCAGCAGCTATGGACTAGCGAGTAACACCGGGGAGCTGTTTTTT

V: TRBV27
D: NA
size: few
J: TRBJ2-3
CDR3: CASSGLSGSTDTQYF
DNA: TGTGCCAGCAGTGGACTAAGCGGGAGCACAGATACGCAGTATTTT

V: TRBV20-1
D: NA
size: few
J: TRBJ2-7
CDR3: CSAKIQYEQYF
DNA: TGCAGTGCTAAGATTCAGTACGAGCAGTACTTC

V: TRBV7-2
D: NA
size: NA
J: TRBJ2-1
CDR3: CASSLGRDHISNEQFF
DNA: TGTGCCAGCAGCTTAGGGCGGGACCACATCTCCAATGAGCAGTTCTTC

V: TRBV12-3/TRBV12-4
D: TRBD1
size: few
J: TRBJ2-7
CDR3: CASCLTGSSYEQYF
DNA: TGTGCCAGCTGCCTGACAGGGTCATCCTACGAGCAGTACTTC

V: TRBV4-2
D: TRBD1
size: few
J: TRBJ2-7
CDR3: CASSQATGTAQREQYF
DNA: TGTGCCAGCAGCCAAGCGACAGGGACGGCCCAACGCGAGCAGTACTTC

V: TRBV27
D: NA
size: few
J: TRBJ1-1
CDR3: CASSRQGMGTEAFF
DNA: TGTGCCAGCAGCCGTCAGGGCATGGGCACTGAAGCTTTCTTT

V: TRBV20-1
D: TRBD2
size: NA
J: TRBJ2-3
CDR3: CSASGTSGGFTDTQYF
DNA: TGCAGTGCTAGTGGGACTAGCGGGGGATTCACAGATACGCAGTATTTT

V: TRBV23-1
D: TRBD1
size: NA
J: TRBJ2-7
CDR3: CASSQCCGTGGTYEQYF
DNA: TGCGCCAGCAGCCAATGTTGTGGGACAGGGGGCACCTACGAGCAGTACTTC